The 32 T cell receptor beta chains below come from one sample, sequenced in a study of blood T cell repertoires in COVID-19. The method was immunoSEQ multiplex PCR; TCRdb's version includes in-frame clones alone and lacks a portion of them. Of about 180,000 clones in the sample, around 83% were seen once. Sequenced material: PBMCs or T cells enriched from blood (not recorded which). The receptors come from a man aged 40-50 years who had recovered from COVID-19.

The rearrangement links TRBV4-1 to TRBJ1-2; D gene unclear. Per the germline V gene, CDR1 is MGHRA and CDR2 is YSYEKL. The germline V and J ends were trimmed by 2 bases and 2 bases, with 12 bases remaining between them. The CDR3 loop spans 15 amino acids. The CDR3 DNA is TGCGCCAGCAGCCAATTGGAAGCGCAAAACTATGGCTACACCTTC. Amino acid sequence: CASSQLEAQNYGYTF.

This clone appeared a single time. J is TRBJ1-5 and V is TRBV7-9; possibly TRBD1 for D (6 bases). The V gene's germline CDR1 is SEHNR and CDR2 FQNEAQ (reference sequence). The CDR3 length is 18 residues. Trimming removed 1 base from V and 0 bases from J, with 16 bases in between. CDR3 sequence: CASSLVLSTGVSNQPQHF. The CDR3 nucleotides are TGTGCCAGCAGCTTAGTATTGTCGACAGGTGTTAGCAATCAGCCCCAGCATTTT.

The V and J genes are TRBV12-5 and TRBJ1-4, with 11 bases that match TRBD1. Germline V lookup: CDR1 LGHNT, CDR2 FRNRAP. CDR3 length: 17 residues. The J segment lost 5 bases and the V segment lost 2 bases, leaving 7 bases of the junction unmatched. The CDR3 here is CASGLKGQGGENEKLFF. The CDR3 nucleotides are TGTGCTAGTGGTTTGAAGGGACAGGGGGGAGAGAATGAAAAACTGTTTTTT. The full variable domain, completed using reference TRBV12-5 and TRBJ1-4, is DARVTQTPRHKVTEMGQEVTMRCQPILGHNTVFWYRQTMMQGLELLAYFRNRAPLDDSGMPKDRFSAEMPDATLATLKIQPSEPRDSAVYFCASGLKGQGGENEKLFFGSGTQLSVL.

The genes are TRBV11-3 and TRBJ1-6; the match to TRBD1 covers 8 bases. CDR1 SGHNT and CDR2 YENEEA come from the germline V gene. The CDR3 length is 15 residues. Germline trimming cut 5 bases from V and 13 bases from J; bases unmatched to any gene: 13. CDR3 sequence reads: CASSPLKGQALPLHF. Written as DNA, the CDR3 is TGTGCCAGCAGCCCCCTAAAGGGACAGGCCCTTCCCCTCCACTTT. The full variable domain, in which reference TRBV11-3 and TRBJ1-6 provide the parts outside the CDR3, is EAGVVQSPRYKIIEKKQPVAFWCNPISGHNTLYWYLQNLGQGPELLIRYENEEAVDDSQLPKDRFSAERLKGVDSTLKIQPAELGDSAVYLCASSPLKGQALPLHFGNGTRLTVT.

The chain is built from TRBV7-2 and TRBJ1-2, with TRBD1 identical over 8 bases. J lost 4 bases, V lost 5 bases, and 12 bases had no gene match. Germline CDR1 and CDR2: SGHTA and FQGNSA. The CDR3 is 16 amino acids. In DNA form, the CDR3 reads TGTGCCAGCAGCCGCAAGTTGGACCAGGGGGCCTATGGCTACACCTTC. This sequence encodes CASSRKLDQGAYGYTF.

This chain uses TRBV12-3 or TRBV12-4 with TRBJ2-7; D is unresolved. The CDR3 covers 13 residues. V lost 6 bases to trimming and J lost 3 bases, with 12 bases between them. The CDR3 DNA sequence: TGTGCCAGCAGCCTCGGTGGAGTCTACGAGCAGTACTTC. This encodes CASSLGGVYEQYF.

This chain connects TRBV9 to TRBJ2-1; 7 bases agree with TRBD2. Germline trimming cut 7 bases from V and 8 bases from J; bases unmatched to any gene: 18. Per germline, CDR1 SGDLS and CDR2 YYNGEE. The CDR3 has 16 amino acids. For the CDR3, the DNA is TGTGCCAGCGACTCCCTGGGGGGGGAGACGGGCTATGAGCAGTTCTTC. This translates into CASDSLGGETGYEQFF.

The V call is TRBV4-1, the J call TRBJ2-3; 7 bases fit TRBD2. From germline, CDR1 is MGHRA and CDR2 YSYEKL. J was trimmed by 1 base and V by 4 bases; bases with no gene match: 5. CDR3 size: 15 residues. The CDR3 loop reads CASSLGSGGTDTQYF. The CDR3 nucleotides are TGCGCCAGCAGCCTGGGGAGCGGGGGCACAGATACGCAGTATTTT.

This clone was seen a few times. The chain has TRBV27 and TRBJ2-2; maybe TRBD1 (6 bases). The CDR3 totals 13 residues. Germline V gene lookup returns CDR1 MNHEY and CDR2 SMNVEV (reference sequence). V lost 5 bases to trimming and J lost 5 bases, with 9 bases between them. CDR3 in amino acids: CASSVQGTGELFF. The CDR3 DNA follows: TGTGCCAGCAGTGTACAGGGTACCGGGGAGCTGTTTTTT.

This rearrangement joins TRBV2 to TRBJ1-1; D perhaps matches TRBD1 (5 bases). V was clipped by 3 bases and J by 12 bases, with 23 bases between them. The CDR3 extends over 15 amino acids. Per the germline V gene, CDR1 is SNHLY and CDR2 is FYNNEI. DNA of the CDR3: TGTGCCAGCAGTGAGGGCGTGGCGGCTGAGGGGACTACTTTCTTT. Translating it yields CASSEGVAAEGTTFF. The full variable domain, completed using reference TRBV2 and TRBJ1-1, is EPEVTQTPSHQVTQMGQEVILRCVPISNHLYFYWYRQILGQKVEFLVSFYNNEISEKSEIFDDQFSVERPDGSNFTLKIRSTKLEDSAMYFCASSEGVAAEGTTFFGQGTRLTVV.

The chain links TRBV3-1 (or the pseudogene TRBV3-2) to TRBJ1-6; possibly TRBD1 for D (6 bases). V lost 5 bases to trimming and J lost 7 bases, with 15 bases between them. The CDR3 covers 15 residues. Germline values: CDR1 LGHDT, CDR2 YNNKEL (reference sequence). The DNA of the CDR3 is TGTGCCAGCAGCGCAGGACAGTCGGCGAATTCACCCCTCCACTTT. This sequence encodes CASSAGQSANSPLHF.

This chain uses TRBV28 with TRBJ2-3; TRBD1 aligns across 11 bases. CDR1 is MDHEN, CDR2 SYDVKM, per germline. Trimming took 6 bases from V and 3 from J; bases not matched to a gene: 5. CDR3 length: 15 residues. CDR3 DNA sequence: TGTGCCAGCAGGGGACAGGGGGGATTAACAGATACGCAGTATTTT. As protein: CASRGQGGLTDTQYF.

The chain carries TRBV6-1 and TRBJ1-4, with D maybe TRBD1 (6 bases). The CDR3 covers 16 residues. V lost 1 base and J 0 bases, leaving 9 bases between the germline ends. Germline V lookup: CDR1 MNHNS, CDR2 SASEGT. CDR3 amino acids: CASSEGQVPTNEKLFF. The CDR3 DNA reads as TGTGCCAGCAGTGAAGGACAGGTTCCAACTAATGAAAAACTGTTTTTT.

The V and J genes are TRBV5-1 and TRBJ1-6; 8 bases agree with TRBD1. CDR1 is SGHRS, CDR2 YFSETQ, per germline. This CDR3 region has 17 residues. With 0 bases clipped from V and 7 bases from J, the junction kept 9 bases outside the gene matches. The CDR3 DNA sequence: TGCGCCAGCAGCTTGGCCACCCCCGGACAGGGAAATTCACCCCTCCACTTT. Translated, it gives CASSLATPGQGNSPLHF.

The chain recombines TRBV27 with TRBJ1-5; no clear D gene. CDR1 is MNHEY, CDR2 SMNVEV, per germline (reference sequence). V dropped 5 bases and J dropped 0 bases, with 8 bases sitting between them. The CDR3 is made up of 14 amino acids. CDR3 sequence reads: CASSPYSSNQPQHF. CDR3 nucleotide sequence: TGTGCCAGCAGTCCCTACAGTAGCAATCAGCCCCAGCATTTT.

This chain uses TRBV3-1 (or the pseudogene TRBV3-2) with TRBJ2-1; 12 nucleotides agree with TRBD2. The V gene's germline CDR1 is LGHDT and CDR2 YNNKEL (reference sequence). The ends lost 4 bases at V and 5 bases at J; junction bases unmatched: 0. The CDR3 runs to 14 residues. This CDR3 reads CASSRLAGDNEQFF. The CDR3 DNA follows: TGTGCCAGCAGCCGACTAGCGGGGGACAATGAGCAGTTCTTC.

This chain joins TRBV5-1 and TRBJ1-2; TRBD1 aligns across 10 bases. From germline, CDR1 is SGHRS and CDR2 YFSETQ. The CDR3 contains 15 residues. J lost 6 bases, V lost 0 bases, and 5 bases had no gene match. The CDR3 loop is CASSLGQGAPDGYTF. Written as DNA, the CDR3 is TGCGCCAGCAGCTTGGGACAGGGGGCGCCGGATGGCTACACCTTC.

This clone appeared once. This chain uses TRBV30 with TRBJ2-1; 9 positions agree with TRBD2. CDR3 length equals 13 residues. Trimming at V came to 4 bases and at J to 9 bases, leaving 7 bases not matched to a gene. In germline, CDR1 is GTSNPN, CDR2 SVGIG (reference sequence). The CDR3 is CAWNERGDGEQFF. CDR3 coding DNA: TGTGCCTGGAATGAGCGGGGGGACGGTGAGCAGTTCTTC.

The genes are TRBV11-1 and TRBJ2-7, with TRBD1 identical over 9 bases. The CDR3 sequence is 14 residues long. Germline V gene lookup returns CDR1 SGHAT and CDR2 FQDESV (reference sequence). V lost 2 bases, J lost 5 bases, and 4 bases stayed unmatched. CDR3 in DNA: TGTGCCAGCAGCTTACGGGACAGGGTTAACGAGCAGTACTTC. This gives the protein CASSLRDRVNEQYF. Full variable domain (missing parts from reference TRBV11-1 and TRBJ2-7): EAEVAQSPRYKITEKSQAVAFWCDPISGHATLYWYRQILGQGPELLVQFQDESVVDDSQLPKDRFSAERLKGVDSTLKIQPAELGDSAMYLCASSLRDRVNEQYFGPGTRLTVT.

Remarks on this clone: The junction shows a germline mismatch at one end, possibly a read error. The rearrangement joins TRBV6-4 to TRBJ1-2; D perhaps matches TRBD1 (5 bases). The CDR3 loop spans 15 amino acids. Germline CDR1 MRHNA, CDR2 SNTAGT. This CDR3 reads CASSDSRRRVSGMYF. As DNA, the CDR3 is TGTGCCAGCAGTGACTCGAGGCGCAGGGTTAGTGGGATGTACTTC.

The chain recombines TRBV5-1 with TRBJ1-2, with 8 bases lining up with TRBD1. Looked up from germline, CDR1 is SGHRS and CDR2 is YFSETQ. After removal of 2 bases from V and 2 bases from J, the junction contained 5 bases not matched to a gene. The CDR3 runs 15 residues. CDR3 loop: CASSFRGLSNYGYTF. CDR3 DNA sequence: TGCGCCAGCAGCTTCAGGGGGCTCTCGAACTATGGCTACACCTTC.

This rearrangement joins TRBV27 to TRBJ2-7; weak D call: TRBD1 (5 bases). This CDR3 is built from 10 residues. Trimming took 5 bases from V and 12 from J, leaving 11 bases between them. Germline CDR1 reads MNHEY; CDR2 reads SMNVEV (reference sequence). DNA of the CDR3: TGTGCCAGCAGTGTCAGGGTTCCGTACTTC. This encodes CASSVRVPYF.

The gene calls are TRBV14 and TRBJ1-6; 7 bases are shared with TRBD1. CDR3 size: 15 residues. Germline assignment: CDR1 SGHDN and CDR2 FVKESK. Trimming removed 0 bases from V and 7 bases from J; junction bases left unmatched: 3. The DNA of the CDR3 is TGTGCCAGCAGCCAAGATGCAGGGGGGAATTCACCCCTCCACTTT. Translated, it gives CASSQDAGGNSPLHF. The full variable domain, with the rest looked up from reference TRBV14 and TRBJ1-6, is EAGVTQFPSHSVIEKGQTVTLRCDPISGHDNLYWYRRVMGKEIKFLLHFVKESKQDESGMPNNRFLAERTGGTYSTLKVQPAELEDSGVYFCASSQDAGGNSPLHFGNGTRLTVT.

The chain is built from TRBV7-6 and TRBJ2-2; the match to TRBD1 covers 7 bases. Trimming removed 5 bases from V and 1 base from J; junction bases left unmatched: 1. Germline V gene data show CDR1 as SGHVS and CDR2 as FNYEAQ. The CDR3 runs 14 residues. The CDR3 protein is CASSRTGNTGELFF. CDR3 in DNA: TGTGCCAGCAGCCGGACAGGGAACACCGGGGAGCTGTTTTTT.

CDR3 sequence reads: CASSGRGRGMETQYF. The CDR3 region has the DNA TGCGCCAGCAGCGGAAGGGGGAGAGGGATGGAGACCCAGTACTTC. The gene calls are TRBV5-1 and TRBJ2-5; maybe TRBD1 (6 bases). Trimming took 4 bases from V and 5 from J, leaving 18 bases between them. Germline CDR1 reads SGHRS; CDR2 reads YFSETQ. The CDR3 runs 15 residues.

This clone was observed once. CDR3 amino acids: CASRAEGTLYGYTF. CDR3 bases: TGTGCCAGCAGGGCCGAAGGGACTCTCTATGGCTACACCTTC. The chain joins TRBV9 to TRBJ1-2; D is possibly TRBD1 (5 bases). Trimming pared 5 bases from V and 4 bases from J, leaving 15 bases between. The CDR3 extends over 14 amino acids. Per the germline V gene, CDR1 is SGDLS and CDR2 is YYNGEE.

This chain joins TRBV20-1 and TRBJ2-7; no clear D. This CDR3 spans 11 amino acids. Trimming removed 0 bases from V and 4 bases from J, with 4 bases in between. The germline gives CDR1 DFQATT, CDR2 SNEGSKA (reference sequence). Here the CDR3 DNA reads TGCAGTGCTAGAGATTTATACGAGCAGTACTTC. As protein: CSARDLYEQYF.

The chain carries TRBV9 and TRBJ1-1; a weak D match, TRBD1 (6 bases). Germline CDR1 reads SGDLS; CDR2 reads YYNGEE. Trimming took 4 bases from V and 0 from J, leaving 7 bases between them. The CDR3 loop spans 13 amino acids. The CDR3 reads CASSTGLNTEAFF. CDR3 nucleotide sequence: TGTGCCAGCAGCACAGGGTTGAACACTGAAGCTTTCTTT.

The chain uses TRBV20-1 and TRBJ1-5; a possible D gene is TRBD1 (6 bases). This CDR3 spans 15 amino acids. Trimming left V 3 bases short and J 5 bases short, with 17 bases between. Per germline, CDR1 DFQATT and CDR2 SNEGSKA (reference sequence). The CDR3 is CSASLGQGYDQPQHF. CDR3 in DNA: TGCAGTGCTAGTCTTGGCCAGGGGTACGATCAGCCCCAGCATTTT.

This chain links TRBV19 with TRBJ1-1; unclear D gene. The germline V gene encodes CDR1 LNHDA and CDR2 SQIVND (reference sequence). The CDR3 contains 13 residues. With 4 bases removed from V and 1 base from J, the gap between germline ends came to 7 bases. DNA for the CDR3: TGTGCCAGTAGTACAACACCGAACACTGAAGCTTTCTTT. It codes for CASSTTPNTEAFF. Full variable domain (rest looked up from reference TRBV19 and TRBJ1-1): DGGITQSPKYLFRKEGQNVTLSCEQNLNHDAMYWYRQDPGQGLRLIYYSQIVNDFQKGDIAEGYSVSREKKESFPLTVTSAQKNPTAFYLCASSTTPNTEAFFGQGTRLTVV.

This chain links TRBV4-1 with TRBJ1-1, with 8 bases lining up with TRBD1. Per the germline V gene, CDR1 is MGHRA and CDR2 is YSYEKL. The CDR3 spans 15 residues. V shed 0 bases and J 10 bases; nucleotides not matched to a gene: 10. CDR3 protein: CASSQDTFFGQGAFF. CDR3 in DNA: TGCGCCAGCAGCCAAGATACTTTTTTCGGACAGGGAGCTTTCTTT.

The rearrangement joins TRBV27 to TRBJ1-4; D is perhaps TRBD1 (5 bases). The ends were cut back, 6 bases at V and 7 bases at J, with 15 bases in the middle. Germline V gives CDR1 MNHEY, CDR2 SMNVEV (reference sequence). This CDR3 spans 14 amino acids. The CDR3 spells CASSLGLKTEKLFF. CDR3 DNA: TGTGCCAGCAGCCTGGGACTTAAGACTGAAAAACTGTTTTTT.